This TCR beta chain was sequenced during a study of T cell changes during pregnancy in multiple sclerosis (dated by TCRdb to about 2019). Describing the broader study: In women with multiple sclerosis, the researchers looked at how the T cell repertoire shifted as pregnancy progressed.

Relative to germline, V is missing 6 bases and J is missing 4 bases, with 5 bases of the junction outside any gene match. The CDR3, from cysteine to phenylalanine, totals 13 residues. Only the CDR3 portion is preserved as DNA: 39 bases, with reading frame beginning at the first base. CDR1 and CDR2, per the germline V gene, are SNHLY and FYNNEI. Comments on this clone: Its cognate antigen has yet to be identified. Base-call qualities are not available, and no considerably larger clone is one nucleotide away.

The library was generated by the immunoSEQ multiplex PCR assay. TCRdb's version of the immuneACCESS table is confined to in-frame rearrangements and falls short of the full clone set. An unresolved V gene accounts for under half of the shortfall where checked; the remainder is of unknown origin. The sample profile shows about 44,000 clones; 70% to 90% of them were found once. The ten largest clones add up to approximately 1.2% of the sample. The sequence was obtained from a female donor with multiple sclerosis, enrolled in a pregnancy study. The sample was CD4+ T cells from peripheral blood mononuclear cells, taken after pregnancy. In this chain, TRBV2 is recombined with TRBJ1-1; TRBD1 agrees with 7 junctional bases. The nucleotides are TGTGCCAGCAGAGGGACAGCCGTCACTGAAGCTTTCTTT. Its translation reads: CASRGTAVTEAFF.